In this sample, the clone carrying this T cell receptor (beta chain) turned up many times. Its target is not known. V trimming: 4 bases; J trimming: 5 bases; junction bases outside the gene matches: 13. CDR3 size: 16 residues. CDR1 SGDLS and CDR2 YYNGEE come from the germline V gene. TCRdb itself ran the 5' RACE reads through MiXCR, one entry per CDR3 protein. The sample yields about 340,000 distinct CDR3 sequences, approximately 4.2% seen once. This specimen comes from a study of T cells after yellow fever vaccination. Study outcomes and limitations: The CD4 and CD8 compartments had a small share of their clonotypes in common.

Here the sequenced sample was PBMCs, taken 5 days after the yellow fever booster vaccination. The clonotype was recovered from a man aged 18 to 35 who received the YFV17D yellow fever vaccine. The chain carries TRBV9 and TRBJ1-1, with 8 bases fitting TRBD1. The CDR3 bases are TGTGCCAGCAGCAGGCTGACAGGGGCATCGGGGACTGAAGCTTTCTTT. It encodes CASSRLTGASGTEAFF.